This T cell receptor beta chain was observed in a study of cytotoxic CD8 clonotypes in ibrutinib-treated CLL. CDR3 length equals 14 residues. V was pared by 7 bases and J by 3 bases, with 16 bases between. Germline V lookup: CDR1 SGDLS, CDR2 YYNGEE. Sequencing was designed to attain a depth spanning 1 in 200,000 to 1 in 1 million T cells. The method was immunoSEQ multiplex PCR; TCRdb's version includes in-frame clones alone and lacks a portion of them. The sample carries about 130,000 clones, approximately 83% recorded once. Remarks on this clone: Its antigen is undetermined.

Whole-study findings and limits: Clonality went up at ibrutinib response and then declined back toward baseline at progression. Exceeding age-matched healthy donors, baseline clonality also tracked the counts of circulating CD8+ T cells. Stable or contracted on treatment, public clonotypes were also uncommon.

This sequence joins TRBV9 and TRBJ1-2; TRBD1 might be the D (5 bases). This material consisted of PBMCs, taken after 24 months of ibrutinib treatment. The TCR comes from a human donor with chronic lymphocytic leukemia. The CDR3 spells CASLSLTVYYGYTF. The CDR3 bases are TGTGCCAGCTTATCATTGACAGTATACTATGGCTACACCTTC.